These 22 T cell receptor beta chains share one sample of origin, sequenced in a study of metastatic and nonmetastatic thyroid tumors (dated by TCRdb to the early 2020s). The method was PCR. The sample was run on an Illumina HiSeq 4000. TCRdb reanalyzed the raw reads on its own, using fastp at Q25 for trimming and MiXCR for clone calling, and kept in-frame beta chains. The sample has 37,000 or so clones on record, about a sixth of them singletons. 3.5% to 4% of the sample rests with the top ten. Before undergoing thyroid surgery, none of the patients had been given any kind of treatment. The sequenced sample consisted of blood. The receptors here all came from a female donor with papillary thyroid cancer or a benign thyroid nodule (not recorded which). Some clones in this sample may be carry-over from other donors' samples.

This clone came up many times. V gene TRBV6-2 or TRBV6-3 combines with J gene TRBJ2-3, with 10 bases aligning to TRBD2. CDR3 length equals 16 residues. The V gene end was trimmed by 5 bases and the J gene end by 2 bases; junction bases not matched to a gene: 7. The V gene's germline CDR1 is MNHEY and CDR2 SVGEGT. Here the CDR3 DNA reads TGTGCCAGCAGTCCCAGCGGGAGGGCCTTCACAGATACGCAGTATTTT. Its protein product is CASSPSGRAFTDTQYF.

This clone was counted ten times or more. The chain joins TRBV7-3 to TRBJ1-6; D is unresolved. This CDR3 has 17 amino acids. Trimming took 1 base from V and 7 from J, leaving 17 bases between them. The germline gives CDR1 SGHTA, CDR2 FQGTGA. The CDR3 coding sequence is TGTGCCAGCAGCTTAAACAGCAGATCCGCCCGGAATTCACCCCTCCACTTT. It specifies CASSLNSRSARNSPLHF.

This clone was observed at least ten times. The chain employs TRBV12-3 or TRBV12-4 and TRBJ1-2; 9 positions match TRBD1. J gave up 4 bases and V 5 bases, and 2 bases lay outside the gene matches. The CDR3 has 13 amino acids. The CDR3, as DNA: TGTGCCAGCAGTCGGACAGGGGTCTATGGCTACACCTTC. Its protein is CASSRTGVYGYTF.

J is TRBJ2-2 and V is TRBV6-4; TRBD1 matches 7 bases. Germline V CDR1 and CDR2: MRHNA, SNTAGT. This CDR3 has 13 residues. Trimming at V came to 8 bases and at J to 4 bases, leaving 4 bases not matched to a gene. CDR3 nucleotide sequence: TGTGCCAGCTCCACAGGGGCCACCGGGGAGCTGTTTTTT. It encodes CASSTGATGELFF.

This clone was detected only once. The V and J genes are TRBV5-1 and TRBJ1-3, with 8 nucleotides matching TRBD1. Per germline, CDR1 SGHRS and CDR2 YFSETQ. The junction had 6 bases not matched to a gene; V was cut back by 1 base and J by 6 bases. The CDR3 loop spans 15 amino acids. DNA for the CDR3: TGCGCCAGCAGCTTGATCAGGGGGCGCGTAAACACCATATATTTT. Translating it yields CASSLIRGRVNTIYF.

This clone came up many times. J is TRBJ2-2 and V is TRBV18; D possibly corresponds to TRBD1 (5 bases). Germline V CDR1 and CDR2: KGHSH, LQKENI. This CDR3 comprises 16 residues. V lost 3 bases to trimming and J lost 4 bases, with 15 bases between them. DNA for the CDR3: TGTGCCAGCTCACCGGTGACGCTACAGGTCACCGGGGAGCTGTTTTTT. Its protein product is CASSPVTLQVTGELFF.

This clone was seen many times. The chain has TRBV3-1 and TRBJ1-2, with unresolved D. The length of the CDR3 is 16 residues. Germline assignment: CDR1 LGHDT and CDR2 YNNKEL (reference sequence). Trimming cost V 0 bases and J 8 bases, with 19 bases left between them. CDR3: CASSQDIPRTHAGYTF. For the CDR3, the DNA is TGTGCCAGCAGCCAAGATATTCCGCGAACCCATGCAGGCTACACCTTC.

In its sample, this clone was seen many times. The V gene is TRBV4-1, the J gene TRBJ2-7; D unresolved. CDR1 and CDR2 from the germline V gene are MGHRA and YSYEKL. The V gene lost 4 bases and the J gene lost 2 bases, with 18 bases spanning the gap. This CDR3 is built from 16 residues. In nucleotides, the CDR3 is TGCGCCAGCAGCCTCAGCATTGAGGAGATCACCTACGAGCAGTACTTC. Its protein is CASSLSIEEITYEQYF.

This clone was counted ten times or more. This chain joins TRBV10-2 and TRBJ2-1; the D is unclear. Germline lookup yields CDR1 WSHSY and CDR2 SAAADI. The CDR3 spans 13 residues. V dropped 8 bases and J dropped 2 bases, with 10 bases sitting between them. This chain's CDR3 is CASGFIAYNEQFF. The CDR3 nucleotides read TGCGCCAGCGGATTTATAGCCTACAATGAGCAGTTCTTC.

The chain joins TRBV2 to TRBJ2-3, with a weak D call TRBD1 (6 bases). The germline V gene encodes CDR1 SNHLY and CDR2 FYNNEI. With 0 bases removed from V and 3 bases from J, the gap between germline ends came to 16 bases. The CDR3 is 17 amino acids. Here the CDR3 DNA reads TGTGCCAGCAGTGAAGCCGAAGGACAGAAAGTGACAGATACGCAGTATTTT. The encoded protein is CASSEAEGQKVTDTQYF.

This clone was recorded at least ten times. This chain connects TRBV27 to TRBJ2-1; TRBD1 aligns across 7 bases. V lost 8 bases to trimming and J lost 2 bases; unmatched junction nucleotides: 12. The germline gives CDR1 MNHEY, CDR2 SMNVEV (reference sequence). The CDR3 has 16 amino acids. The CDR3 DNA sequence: TGTGCCAGCGCCCCGAGGGGGCTAGGGACCTACAATGAGCAGTTCTTC. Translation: CASAPRGLGTYNEQFF.

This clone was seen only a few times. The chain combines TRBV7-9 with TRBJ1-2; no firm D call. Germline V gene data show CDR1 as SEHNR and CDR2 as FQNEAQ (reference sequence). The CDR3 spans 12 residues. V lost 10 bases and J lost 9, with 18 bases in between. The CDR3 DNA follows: TGTGCCATCAGGCATGGAAGTAATTGCTACACCTTC. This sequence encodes CAIRHGSNCYTF.

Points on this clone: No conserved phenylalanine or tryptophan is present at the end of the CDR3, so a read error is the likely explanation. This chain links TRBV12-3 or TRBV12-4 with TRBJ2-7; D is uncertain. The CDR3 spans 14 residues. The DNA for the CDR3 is TGCGCCAGCAGCTACCAAGTCGAAACCTACGAGCAGTACTCC. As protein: CASSYQVETYEQYS.

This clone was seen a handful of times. CDR3 sequence: CGSSDSGGSPLHF. CDR3 DNA sequence: TGTGGCAGTAGTGACTCGGGGGGTTCACCCCTCCACTTT. V and J are TRBV6-1 and TRBJ1-6, with D perhaps TRBD1 (5 bases). CDR3 length equals 13 residues. The germline V gene encodes CDR1 MNHNS and CDR2 SASEGT.

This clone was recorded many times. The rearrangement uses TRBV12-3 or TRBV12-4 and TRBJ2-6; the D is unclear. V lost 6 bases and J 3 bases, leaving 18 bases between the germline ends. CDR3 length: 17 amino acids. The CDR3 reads CASRYGVPSRGANVLTF. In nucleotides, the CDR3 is TGTGCCAGCAGGTATGGGGTCCCCTCCCGTGGGGCCAACGTCCTGACTTTC.

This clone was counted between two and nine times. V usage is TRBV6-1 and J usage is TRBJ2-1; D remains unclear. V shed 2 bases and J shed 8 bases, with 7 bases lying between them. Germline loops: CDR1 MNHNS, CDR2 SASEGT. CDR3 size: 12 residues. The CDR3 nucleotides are TGTGCCAGCAGTGAATTAAGGGATGAGCAGTTCTTC. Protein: CASSELRDEQFF.

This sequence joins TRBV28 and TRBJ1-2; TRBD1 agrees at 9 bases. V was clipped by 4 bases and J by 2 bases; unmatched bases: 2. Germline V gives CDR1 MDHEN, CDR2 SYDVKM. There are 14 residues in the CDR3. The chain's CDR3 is CASSYGTGNYGYTF. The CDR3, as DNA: TGTGCCAGCAGTTACGGGACAGGGAACTATGGCTACACCTTC.

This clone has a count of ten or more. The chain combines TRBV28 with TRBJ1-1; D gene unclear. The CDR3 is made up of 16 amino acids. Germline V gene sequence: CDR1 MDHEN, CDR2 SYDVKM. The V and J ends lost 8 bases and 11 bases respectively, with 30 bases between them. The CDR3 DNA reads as TGTGCCAGCGGGTCGACTGGAGGTTCTCGATCCGGGGAGGCTTTCTTT. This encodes CASGSTGGSRSGEAFF.

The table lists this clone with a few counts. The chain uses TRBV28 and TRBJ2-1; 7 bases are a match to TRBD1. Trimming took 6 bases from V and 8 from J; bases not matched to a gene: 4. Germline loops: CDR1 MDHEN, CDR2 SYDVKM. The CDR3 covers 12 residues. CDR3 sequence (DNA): TGTGCCAGCAGCCACAGGGGCCATGAGCAGTTCTTC. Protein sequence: CASSHRGHEQFF.

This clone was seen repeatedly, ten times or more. CDR3 protein: CSASPPEGNTGELFF. CDR3 sequence (DNA): TGCAGTGCTAGCCCGCCGGAGGGGAACACCGGGGAGCTGTTTTTT. This chain connects TRBV20-1 to TRBJ2-2, with D possibly TRBD2 on 6 matching bases. This CDR3 region has 15 residues. CDR1 is DFQATT, CDR2 SNEGSKA, per germline (reference sequence). The V and J ends lost 3 bases and 1 base respectively, with 12 bases between them.

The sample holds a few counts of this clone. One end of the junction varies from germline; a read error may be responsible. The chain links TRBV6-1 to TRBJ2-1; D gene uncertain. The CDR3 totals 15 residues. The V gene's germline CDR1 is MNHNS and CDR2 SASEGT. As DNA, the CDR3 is TGTGCCAGCAGTGACATGTGGAGCTCATACAATGAGCAGTTATTC. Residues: CASSDMWSSYNEQLF.

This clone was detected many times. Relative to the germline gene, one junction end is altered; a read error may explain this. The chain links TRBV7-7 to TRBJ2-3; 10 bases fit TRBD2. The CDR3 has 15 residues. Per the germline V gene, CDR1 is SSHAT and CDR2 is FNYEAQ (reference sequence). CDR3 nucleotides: TGTGCTAGCAGCTTAGTAGCGGGGGGCCTAGATACGCAGTATTTT. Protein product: CASSLVAGGLDTQYF.